The source of this T cell receptor beta chain is a study of beta chain features in type 1 diabetes. Study findings and constraints: In all four CD4+ subsets, TCRB CDR3 length was significantly, moderately reduced in type 1 diabetes.

For this clone: Its target is not known.

All of the isolated RNA was reverse transcribed, so expressed TCRB transcripts were sequenced. Some clones are missing from TCRdb's copy, which holds only in-frame ones; the method was immunoSEQ multiplex PCR. The table lists some 52,000 clones, 42% of them singletons. V shed 3 bases and J 2 bases; nucleotides not matched to a gene: 3. Germline V gene sequence: CDR1 MNHNS, CDR2 SASEGT. The CDR3 sequence is 14 residues long. Sequenced input: Tregs from blood. The chain uses TRBV6-1 and TRBJ2-5; 7 bases fit TRBD2. This sequence originates from a young man with type 1 diabetes. The CDR3 reads CASSEGTIQETQYF. The CDR3 DNA follows: TGTGCCAGCAGTGAGGGGACTATTCAAGAGACCCAGTACTTC.